Listed below are T cell receptor beta chains from one sample, sequenced in a study of OX40 agonist ivuxolimab in advanced cancers. Data came from immunoSEQ multiplex PCR; TCRdb stores just in-frame clones and leaves some out. This table has 85,000 to 130,000 clones, 75% to 95% appearing once. The sequences come from CD4+ or CD8+ T cells sorted from blood, collected in a trial of the OX40 agonist ivuxolimab. These receptors were taken from an adult with an advanced solid tumor such as melanoma, head and neck, liver or kidney cancer. Each CDR3 is given with its conserved first and last residue. Fields, in order: J gene, clone size, V gene, D gene, CDR3 DNA, CDR3 protein. A D gene is named only where the DNA matches it firmly. Clone size is stated in some rows and not others, as once, few, many or a class when expanded.

TRBJ2-5 | once | TRBV5-3 | TRBD2 | TGTGCCAGAAGCTTTGGTAGCGGGGAAACACAAGAGACCCAGTACTTC | CARSFGSGETQETQYF
TRBJ2-6 | NA | TRBV6-5 | NA | TGTGCCAGCAGTTTAAGGGGGTCTACTGGGGCCAACGTCCTGACTTTC | CASSLRGSTGANVLTF
TRBJ2-5 | NA | TRBV29-1 | TRBD2 | TGCAGCGTTGACGCCCTAGCGGGGGCGACCGAAGAGACCCAGTACTTC | CSVDALAGATEETQYF
TRBJ2-5 | NA | TRBV7-9 | TRBD1 | TGTGCCAGCAGCTTCACAGGGGAGGAGACCCAGTACTTC | CASSFTGEETQYF
TRBJ1-4 | NA | TRBV11-3 | NA | TGTGCCAGCAGCCTCCGGGGCGCAGGGAAAAGTGAAAAACTGTTTTTT | CASSLRGAGKSEKLFF
TRBJ2-1 | NA | TRBV30 | TRBD1 | TGTGCCTGGAGGGGACAGGGGACCAGCTCCTACAATGAGCAGTTCTTC | CAWRGQGTSSYNEQFF
TRBJ1-1 | NA | TRBV4-1 | TRBD1 | TGCGCCAGCAGCCAAGATTTCGTACAGGGGGAAGCTTTCTTT | CASSQDFVQGEAFF
TRBJ1-3 | NA | TRBV5-6 | NA | TGTGCCAGCAGCTCCCTCGGGGAAAACACCATATATTTT | CASSSLGENTIYF
TRBJ2-5 | NA | TRBV29-1 | TRBD1 | TGCAGCGTTGAGGGACAGGGGAGAGAGACCCAGTACTTC | CSVEGQGRETQYF
TRBJ2-6 | NA | TRBV5-4 | NA | TGTGCCAGCAGCTTTGGGGGGAGGCTGCCTGGGGCCAACGTCCTGACTTTC | CASSFGGRLPGANVLTF
TRBJ2-5 | NA | TRBV7-2 | NA | TGTGCCAGCAGCTTAGATCAGAAAGAGACCCAGTACTTC | CASSLDQKETQYF
TRBJ1-2 | NA | TRBV7-2 | NA | TGTGCCAGCAGCTACTACAGCAACTATGGCTACACCTTC | CASSYYSNYGYTF
TRBJ2-3 | NA | TRBV7-2 | TRBD2 | TGTGCCAGCAGCGGGACTAGCGGGGGCCGGGATACGCAGTATTTT | CASSGTSGGRDTQYF
TRBJ1-2 | NA | TRBV4-3 | NA | TGCGCCAGCAGACCAGGGGACTACACCTTC | CASRPGDYTF
TRBJ1-2 | NA | TRBV6-6 | NA | TGTGCCAGCAGTTTTAGAGGCAGTAATTATGGCTACACCTTC | CASSFRGSNYGYTF
TRBJ1-5 | NA | TRBV7-9 | TRBD1 | TGTGCCAGCAGCTCCCCGGACAGGGCCCCCAATCAGCCCCAGCATTTT | CASSSPDRAPNQPQHF
TRBJ2-2 | NA | TRBV5-1 | NA | TGCGCCAGCACATACGGGACTCCCGACGGGGAGCTGTTTTTT | CASTYGTPDGELFF
TRBJ2-1 | NA | TRBV11-3 | TRBD2 | TGTGCCAGCAGCCCGAGCGGGGGAGAATACAATGAGCAGTTCTTC | CASSPSGGEYNEQFF
TRBJ2-5 | once | TRBV19 | TRBD1 | TGTGCCAGTAGTAACACAGGGGGCTTAGGCCAAGAGACCCAGTACTTC | CASSNTGGLGQETQYF
TRBJ2-3 | NA | TRBV4-2 | NA | TGTGCCAGCAGCCAAGTCTTGGACCCTCCAGATACGCAGTATTTT | CASSQVLDPPDTQYF
TRBJ1-6 | NA | TRBV4-3 | TRBD1 | TGCGCCAGCAGCCAAGGGACAGGCGGCGGCTTTAGGGCCCTCCACTTT | CASSQGTGGGFRALHF
TRBJ1-2 | NA | TRBV6-1 | NA | TGTGCCAGCAGTGTTGGGGATACCTATGGCTACACCTTC | CASSVGDTYGYTF
TRBJ2-5 | NA | TRBV18 | NA | TGTGCCAGCTCACCAAAGGGACAAGAGACCCAGTACTTC | CASSPKGQETQYF
TRBJ1-1 | NA | TRBV9 | NA | TGTGCCAGCAGCGTCACCCCATCATCCGCCACTGAAGCTTTCTTT | CASSVTPSSATEAFF
TRBJ1-1 | NA | TRBV6-1 | NA | TGTGCCAGCAGTGAAGTGGCTAGGAGGACTGAAGCTTTCTTT | CASSEVARRTEAFF
TRBJ2-2 | NA | TRBV5-1 | NA | TGCGCCAGCAGTTTTTCCTGGGGAACCGGGGAGCTGTTTTTT | CASSFSWGTGELFF
TRBJ2-1 | NA | TRBV7-2 | TRBD1 | TGTGCCAGCAGCGCCGGGACAGGGTACAATGAGCAGTTCTTC | CASSAGTGYNEQFF
TRBJ2-3 | NA | TRBV5-4 | TRBD1 | TGTGCCAGCAGCCTAGACAGGGGGAGCACAGATACGCAGTATTTT | CASSLDRGSTDTQYF
TRBJ2-7 | once | TRBV28 | NA | TGTGCCAGCAGTTTAACGGCCTACGAGCAGTACTTC | CASSLTAYEQYF
TRBJ1-3 | NA | TRBV10-3 | NA | TGTGCCGTATTACCCGGGACACCCCAAAGGAACACCATATATTTT | CAVLPGTPQRNTIYF
TRBJ2-4 | NA | TRBV7-2 | NA | TGTGCCAGCAAGGAAGGGGGGACCAAAAACATTCAGTACTTC | CASKEGGTKNIQYF
TRBJ2-1 | NA | TRBV10-2 | NA | TGCGCCAGCAGAAAGGGGGACACAACCAATGAGCAGTTCTTC | CASRKGDTTNEQFF
TRBJ1-2 | NA | TRBV27 | NA | TGTGCCAGCAGCTACCGGGACGTTGGACGTGGCTACACCTTC | CASSYRDVGRGYTF